This T cell receptor beta chain was sequenced for a study of T cell repertoires in cytomegalovirus infection. Study summary: Matching HLA type, along with CMV infection, was indicated by public TCR beta signatures.

This CDR3 spans 13 amino acids. The ends were cut back, 8 bases at V and 3 bases at J, with 10 bases in the middle. CDR1 is MNHGY and CDR2 is SAAAGT in the germline V gene. This clonotype was detected a few times. What it binds is not known. TCRdb re-analysed the reads in MiXCR, keeping a single row per CDR3 protein. Here the sample spans around 490,000 distinct CDR3 sequences, around 27% being singletons. The study, taken as a whole, reports: HLA-C-restricted, CMV-specific TCR beta clonotypes were dominant ex vivo. Cumulated frequencies of public TCR beta families served to identify carriers of CMV plus the relevant HLA.

Sequencing was done on a sample of PBMCs. The TCR was taken from a human donor in good health (CMV status not recorded). Some clones in this sample may be carry-over from other donors' samples. V and J are TRBV6-8 and TRBJ2-2, with D uncertain. The CDR3 region is CASAISDTGELFF. In DNA, the CDR3 is TGTGCCAGCGCAATTAGTGACACCGGGGAGCTGTTTTTT.